This T cell receptor (beta chain) was captured in a study of somatic mutations in cytotoxic T cells in rheumatoid arthritis. Study details: Among the T-cell populations stained with V beta antibodies, some were separated by flow sorting at nearly 100% purity, including V beta1+ cells whose TCRB was sequenced.

Trimming at V came to 0 bases and at J to 11 bases, leaving 10 bases not matched to a gene. The CDR3 consists of 16 residues. Germline values: CDR1 MGHRA, CDR2 YSYEKL. Comments on this clone: Its antigen remains unidentified.

The method was immunoSEQ multiplex PCR; TCRdb's version includes in-frame clones alone and lacks a portion of them. The sample lists some 25,000 clones, roughly 69% occurring once. Study-wide results and limits: Per patient, the largest CD8+ clone was found to exceed 20% of CD8+ cells in about an eighth of the roughly 65 cases. The CD8+ clonality of rheumatoid arthritis patients increased with age, whereas that of healthy controls did not.

The source material was CD8+ T cells sorted from blood. This TCR came from a woman aged 18-29 years in good health. This chain connects TRBV4-1 to TRBJ1-6, with TRBD1 matching 7 bases. The chain's CDR3 is CASSQEEADRRAPLHF. CDR3 bases: TGCGCCAGCAGCCAAGAAGAGGCGGACAGGCGGGCACCCCTCCACTTT.